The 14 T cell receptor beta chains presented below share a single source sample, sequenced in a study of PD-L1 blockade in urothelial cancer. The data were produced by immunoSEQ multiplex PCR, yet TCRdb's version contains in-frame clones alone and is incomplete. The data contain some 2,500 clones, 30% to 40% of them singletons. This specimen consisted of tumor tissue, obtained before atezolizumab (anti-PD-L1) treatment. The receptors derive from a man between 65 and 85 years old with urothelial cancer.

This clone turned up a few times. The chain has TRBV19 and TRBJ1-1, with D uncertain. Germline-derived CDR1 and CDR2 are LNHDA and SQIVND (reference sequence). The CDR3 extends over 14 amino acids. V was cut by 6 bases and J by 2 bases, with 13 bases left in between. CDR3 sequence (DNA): TGTGCCAGTAGGGCTGGGTTACTAAACACTGAAGCTTTCTTT. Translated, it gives CASRAGLLNTEAFF.

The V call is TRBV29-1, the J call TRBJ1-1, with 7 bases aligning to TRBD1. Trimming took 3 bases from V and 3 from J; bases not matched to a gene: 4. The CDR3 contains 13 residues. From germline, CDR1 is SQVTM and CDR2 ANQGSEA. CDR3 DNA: TGCAGCGTTGATTCACAGGGGCACACTGAAGCTTTCTTT. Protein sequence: CSVDSQGHTEAFF.

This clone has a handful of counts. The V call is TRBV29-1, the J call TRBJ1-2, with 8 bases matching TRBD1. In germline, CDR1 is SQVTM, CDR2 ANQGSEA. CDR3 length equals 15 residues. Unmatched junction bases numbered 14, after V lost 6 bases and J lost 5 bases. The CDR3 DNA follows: TGCAGCGTCGGCGCGGGACAGGTGGGCCCTTATGGCTACACCTTC. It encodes CSVGAGQVGPYGYTF.

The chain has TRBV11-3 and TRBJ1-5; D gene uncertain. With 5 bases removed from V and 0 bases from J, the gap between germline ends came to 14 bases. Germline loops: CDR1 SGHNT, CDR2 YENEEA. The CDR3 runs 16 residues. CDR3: CASSPEDGYSNQPQHF. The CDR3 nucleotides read TGTGCCAGCAGCCCAGAGGACGGCTATAGCAATCAGCCCCAGCATTTT.

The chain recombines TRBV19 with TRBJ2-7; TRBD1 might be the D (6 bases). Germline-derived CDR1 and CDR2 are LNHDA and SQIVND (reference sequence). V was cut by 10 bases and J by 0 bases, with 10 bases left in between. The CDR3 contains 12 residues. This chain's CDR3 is CATGQRSYEQYF. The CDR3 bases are TGTGCCACCGGACAGCGCTCCTACGAGCAGTACTTC.

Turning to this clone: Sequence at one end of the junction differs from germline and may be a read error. The CDR3 protein is CATISGQGNSPLHF. CDR3 nucleotides: TGTGCCACCATATCGGGACAGGGGAATTCACCCCTTCACTTT. The chain combines TRBV28 with TRBJ1-6; 10 nucleotides agree with TRBD1. The CDR3 totals 14 residues. CDR1 is MDHEN and CDR2 is SYDVKM in the germline V gene.

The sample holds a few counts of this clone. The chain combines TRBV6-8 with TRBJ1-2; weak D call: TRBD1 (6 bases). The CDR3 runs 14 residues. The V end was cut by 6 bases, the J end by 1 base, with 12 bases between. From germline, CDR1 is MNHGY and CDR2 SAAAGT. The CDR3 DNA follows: TGTGCCAGCAGCCGGACAGACCATAACTATGGCTACACCTTC. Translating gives CASSRTDHNYGYTF.

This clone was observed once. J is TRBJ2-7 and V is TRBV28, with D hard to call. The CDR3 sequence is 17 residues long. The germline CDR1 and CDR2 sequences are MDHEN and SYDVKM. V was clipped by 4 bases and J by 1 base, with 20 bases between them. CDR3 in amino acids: CASSSPASRSFSYEQYF. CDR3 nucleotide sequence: TGTGCCAGCAGTTCCCCGGCCTCTAGGAGTTTTTCCTACGAGCAGTACTTC.

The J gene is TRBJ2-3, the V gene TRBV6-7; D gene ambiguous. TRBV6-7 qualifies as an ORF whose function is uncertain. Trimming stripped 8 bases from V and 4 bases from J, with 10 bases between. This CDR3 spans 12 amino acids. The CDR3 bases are TGTGCCAGCGGTGATATAGCAGATACGCAGTATTTT. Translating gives CASGDIADTQYF.

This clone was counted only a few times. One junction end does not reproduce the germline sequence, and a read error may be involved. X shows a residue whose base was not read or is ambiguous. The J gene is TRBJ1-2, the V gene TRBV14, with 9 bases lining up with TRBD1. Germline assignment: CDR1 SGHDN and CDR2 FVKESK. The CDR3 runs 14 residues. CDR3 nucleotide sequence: TGTGCCARCAGCCAAACTGACAGGGGGTATGGCTACACCTTC. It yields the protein CAXSQTDRGYGYTF.

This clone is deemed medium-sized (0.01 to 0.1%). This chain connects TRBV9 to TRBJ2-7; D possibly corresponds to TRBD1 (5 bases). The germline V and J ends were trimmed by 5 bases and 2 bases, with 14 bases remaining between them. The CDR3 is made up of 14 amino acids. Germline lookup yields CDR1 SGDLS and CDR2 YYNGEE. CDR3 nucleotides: TGTGCCAGCAGTGAGTATACAGGAACCTACGAGCAGTACTTC. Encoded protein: CASSEYTGTYEQYF.

CDR3 nucleotides: TGTGCCAGCTCACCGGGAGGGCAAGAGCAGTACTTC. Translated: CASSPGGQEQYF. The rearrangement joins TRBV18 to TRBJ2-7; 7 bases map to TRBD2. With V trimmed by 3 bases and J by 7 bases, 3 bases remained unmatched. The CDR3 length is 12 residues. Germline V gene lookup returns CDR1 KGHSH and CDR2 LQKENI.

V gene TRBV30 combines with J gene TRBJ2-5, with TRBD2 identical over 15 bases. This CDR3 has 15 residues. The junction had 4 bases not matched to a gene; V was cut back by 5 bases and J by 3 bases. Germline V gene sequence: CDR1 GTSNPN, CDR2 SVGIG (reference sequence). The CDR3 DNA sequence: TGTGCCTGGGGACTAGCGGGGGGGCCAGAAGAGACCCAGTACTTC. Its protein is CAWGLAGGPEETQYF.

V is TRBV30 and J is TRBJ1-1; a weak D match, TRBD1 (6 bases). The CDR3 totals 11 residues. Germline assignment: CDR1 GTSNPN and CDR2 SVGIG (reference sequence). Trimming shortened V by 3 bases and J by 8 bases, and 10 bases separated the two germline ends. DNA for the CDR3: TGTGCCTGGAGCGACAGGAGGGAAGCTTTCTTT. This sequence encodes CAWSDRREAFF.